These 9 T cell receptor beta chains were all obtained from the same sample, sequenced in a study of Graves' ophthalmopathy and Graves' hyperthyroidism. Amplification of TCR beta CDR3 regions used RNA transcripts. HTBI-primed RT-PCR formed the first round, and a multiplex PCR formed the second. TCRdb reprocessed the multiplex PCR reads via MiXCR and lists one record per CDR3 protein. The sample holds about 23,000 distinct CDR3 sequences, around 50% seen once. Sequencing was performed on peripheral blood. The origin of the receptors is an adult woman with stable Graves' hyperthyroidism.

This clonotype was counted ten times or more. The V and J genes are TRBV28 and TRBJ1-3; a possible D gene is TRBD1 (5 bases). The length of the CDR3 is 16 residues. The germline gives CDR1 MDHEN, CDR2 SYDVKM. V lost 6 bases and J 0 bases, leaving 15 bases between the germline ends. The CDR3 reads CASRASGFSSGNTIYF. In DNA, the CDR3 is TGTGCCAGCAGGGCTTCAGGGTTCAGCTCTGGAAACACCATATATTTT. The whole variable domain, remainder taken from reference TRBV28 and TRBJ1-3, is DVKVTQSSRYLVKRTGEKVFLECVQDMDHENMFWYRQDPGLGLRLIYFSYDVKMKEKGDIPEGYSVSREKKERFSLILESASTNQTSMYLCASRASGFSSGNTIYFGEGSWLTVV.

A word on this clonotype: The junction departs from germline at one end; a sequencing error may be responsible. The V call is TRBV9, the J call TRBJ2-6; the D gene could be TRBD1 or TRBD2 (8 bases each). CDR3 length equals 15 residues. Germline V lookup: CDR1 SGDLS, CDR2 YYNGEE. The CDR3 region is CARLQGGSGANGLTF. The DNA for the CDR3 is TGTGCCAGGCTACAGGGGGGTAGCGGGGCCAACGGCCTGACTTTC.

This clonotype was seen ten or more times. The chain carries TRBV30 and TRBJ1-3; D not certain. The CDR3 has 14 amino acids. The V end was cut by 2 bases, the J end by 0 bases, with 8 bases between. CDR1 and CDR2 (germline): GTSNPN, SVGIG (reference sequence). This CDR3 reads CAWSSWGSGNTIYF. CDR3 DNA: TGTGCCTGGAGTAGTTGGGGCTCTGGAAACACCATATATTTT.

This clonotype came up many times. The V call is TRBV2, the J call TRBJ1-5; D is possibly TRBD1 (6 bases). The V and J ends lost 6 bases and 2 bases respectively, with 14 bases between them. The CDR3 has 15 residues. Germline V gene lookup returns CDR1 SNHLY and CDR2 FYNNEI. This CDR3 is CASRRGGVGNQPQHF. The DNA of the CDR3 is TGTGCCAGCAGGAGGGGGGGGGTGGGCAATCAGCCCCAGCATTTT. Full variable domain (outside the CDR3, taken from reference TRBV2 and TRBJ1-5): EPEVTQTPSHQVTQMGQEVILRCVPISNHLYFYWYRQILGQKVEFLVSFYNNEISEKSEIFDDQFSVERPDGSNFTLKIRSTKLEDSAMYFCASRRGGVGNQPQHFGDGTRLSIL.

This chain joins TRBV5-1 and TRBJ2-2; 8 nucleotides match TRBD2. The CDR3 covers 16 residues. Germline CDR1 SGHRS, CDR2 YFSETQ. With V trimmed by 0 bases and J by 7 bases, 8 bases remained unmatched. In nucleotides, the CDR3 is TGCGCCAGCAGCTTGGGTTTCTTAGCGGGGCGCGGGGAGCTGTTTTTT. Translating gives CASSLGFLAGRGELFF.

This chain connects TRBV28 to TRBJ1-1, with D possibly matching TRBD1 (6 bases). This CDR3 has 16 amino acids. V was shortened by 6 bases and J by 4 bases, with 21 bases between the two germline ends. Germline CDR1 and CDR2: MDHEN and SYDVKM. CDR3 DNA: TGTGCCAGCAGCCAAGGGCAGGGGACCATGAGCACTGAAGCTTTCTTT. This sequence encodes CASSQGQGTMSTEAFF.

The rearrangement uses TRBV29-1 and TRBJ2-7; TRBD1 matches at 8 bases. The V gene's germline CDR1 is SQVTM and CDR2 ANQGSEA. The CDR3 is made up of 14 amino acids. The CDR3 bases are TGCCAGCTCACCACAGGGGGGCACTCCTACGAGCAGTACTTC. It codes for CQLTTGGHSYEQYF.

This chain connects TRBV7-9 to TRBJ1-6; TRBD1 is a possible D gene (6 bases). The V and J ends lost 1 base and 7 bases respectively, with 14 bases between them. Germline CDR1 reads SEHNR; CDR2 reads FQNEAQ (reference sequence). This CDR3 comprises 16 residues. The CDR3 DNA sequence: TGTGCCAGCAGCTTAGAGGGGGGGGCGCGGAATTCACCCCTCCACTTT. It yields the protein CASSLEGGARNSPLHF.

CDR3 in DNA: TGTGCCAGCAGTGATCAGACTTATCAGCCCCAGCATTTT. Translated, it gives CASSDQTYQPQHF. The chain recombines TRBV2 with TRBJ1-5; no clear D gene. The CDR3 has 13 amino acids. The germline V and J ends were trimmed by 3 bases and 5 bases, with 8 bases remaining between them. In germline, CDR1 is SNHLY, CDR2 FYNNEI. Full variable domain (remainder filled in from reference TRBV2 and TRBJ1-5): EPEVTQTPSHQVTQMGQEVILRCVPISNHLYFYWYRQILGQKVEFLVSFYNNEISEKSEIFDDQFSVERPDGSNFTLKIRSTKLEDSAMYFCASSDQTYQPQHFGDGTRLSIL.